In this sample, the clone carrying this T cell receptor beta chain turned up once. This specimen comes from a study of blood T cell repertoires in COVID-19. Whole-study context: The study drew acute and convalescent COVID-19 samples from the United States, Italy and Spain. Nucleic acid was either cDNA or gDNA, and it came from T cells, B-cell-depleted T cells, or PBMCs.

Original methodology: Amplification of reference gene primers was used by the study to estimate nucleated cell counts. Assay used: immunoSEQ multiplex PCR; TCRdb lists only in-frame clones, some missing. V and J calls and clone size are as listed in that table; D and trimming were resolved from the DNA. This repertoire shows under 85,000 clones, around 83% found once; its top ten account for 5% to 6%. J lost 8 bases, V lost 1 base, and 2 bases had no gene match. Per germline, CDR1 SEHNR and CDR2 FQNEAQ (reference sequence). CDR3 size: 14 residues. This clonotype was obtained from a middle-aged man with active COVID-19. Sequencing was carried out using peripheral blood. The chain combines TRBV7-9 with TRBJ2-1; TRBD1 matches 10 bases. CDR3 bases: TGTGCCAGCAGCTTAGGGACAGGGGGATATGAGCAGTTCTTC. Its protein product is CASSLGTGGYEQFF.